The sequence of this T cell receptor (beta chain) was determined in a study of blood T cell repertoires in COVID-19. About the research overall: COVID-19 samples collected from the United States, Italy and Spain covered acute and convalescent phases. Nucleic acid was either cDNA or gDNA, and it came from T cells, B-cell-depleted T cells, or PBMCs.

This clone was detected only a few times. Authors' data handling: Counts of nucleated cells, estimated from reference gene primer amplification, were obtained. Clones were read by immunoSEQ multiplex PCR, and TCRdb kept only the in-frame ones, dropping some. Clone size and V and J calls were adopted from that table, with D and trimming inferred from the DNA. The sample has hundreds of thousands of clones, about 80% seen once; the top ten hold 7.5% to 9%. Germline V gene data show CDR1 as SGHDN and CDR2 as FVKESK. The CDR3 runs to 13 residues. V gave up 4 bases and J gave up 4 bases, with 10 bases separating them.

This clonotype was obtained from a human donor in a cohort sampled during active COVID-19. This chain links TRBV14 with TRBJ1-2; TRBD1 might be the D (5 bases). The specimen sequenced was peripheral blood. The CDR3 loop is CASSPGSAYGYTF. In nucleotides, the CDR3 is TGTGCCAGCAGCCCAGGGTCAGCCTATGGCTACACCTTC.